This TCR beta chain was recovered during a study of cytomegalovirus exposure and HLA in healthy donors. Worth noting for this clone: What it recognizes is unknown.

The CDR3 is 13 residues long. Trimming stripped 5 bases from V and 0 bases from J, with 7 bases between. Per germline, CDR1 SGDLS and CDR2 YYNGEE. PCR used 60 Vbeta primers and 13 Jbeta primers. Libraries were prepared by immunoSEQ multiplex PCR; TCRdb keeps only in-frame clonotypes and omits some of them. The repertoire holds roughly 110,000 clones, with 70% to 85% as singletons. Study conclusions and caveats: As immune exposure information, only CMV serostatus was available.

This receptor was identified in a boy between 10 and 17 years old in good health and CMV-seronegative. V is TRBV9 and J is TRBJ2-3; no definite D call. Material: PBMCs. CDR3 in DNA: TGTGCCAGCAGTATAGTTAGCACAGATACGCAGTATTTT. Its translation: CASSIVSTDTQYF.